Listed below are T cell receptor beta chains from one sample, sequenced in a study of beta chain features in type 1 diabetes. Generated by immunoSEQ multiplex PCR, the TCRdb table keeps only in-frame clones and is missing some. The sample includes nearly 700,000 clones, over 10% of them seen just once. The sample taken for sequencing was naive CD4+ T cells from blood. Every receptor here comes from a man between 18 and 35 years old with type 1 diabetes. The CDR3 runs from the conserved cysteine through the conserved F or W. The D gene is left open where the match is weak. Not all rows give a size; the values are once, few, many and, for expanded clones, a class.

cdr3_nt cdr3_aa clone_size cdr3_length j_call v_call d_call
TGTGCCAGCAGGGAGAGGGATTCACCCCTCCACTTT CASRERDSPLHF NA 12 TRBJ1-6 TRBV27 NA
TGTGCCATCAGTGAGAGCTGGTGGCAGGCGAACACCGGGGAGCTGTTTTTT CAISESWWQANTGELFF few 17 TRBJ2-2 TRBV10-3 NA
TGTGCCAGCAGATGGGGGGTGAACACTGAAGCTTTCTTT CASRWGVNTEAFF NA 13 TRBJ1-1 TRBV2 NA
TGTGCCAGCAGCGCTCCCGCGGGGGTTGATGAGCAGTTCTTC CASSAPAGVDEQFF few 14 TRBJ2-1 TRBV9 TRBD2
TGTGCCAGCAGCTTGCGTGACACTGAAGCTTTCTTT CASSLRDTEAFF NA 12 TRBJ1-1 TRBV5-6 NA
TGTGCCAGCAGCTTATTTGGGACAAACTTGAACACTGAAGCTTTCTTT CASSLFGTNLNTEAFF few 16 TRBJ1-1 TRBV13 NA
TGTGCCAGCAGAACGACAGGCTCTGGAAACACCATATATTTT CASRTTGSGNTIYF few 14 TRBJ1-3 TRBV7-9 NA
TGTGCCAGCAGCCCCGGGAGGGGAGATACGCAGTATTTT CASSPGRGDTQYF few 13 TRBJ2-3 TRBV11-2 TRBD2
TGTGCCAGCTCACCACCTAACATTGGGGGGACTGAAGCTTTCTTT CASSPPNIGGTEAFF NA 15 TRBJ1-1 TRBV18 NA
TGTGCCTGGAGAGAGTTGGCCGGCTCCGAGCAGTACTTC CAWRELAGSEQYF few 13 TRBJ2-7 TRBV30 NA
TGTGCCAGCAGCTTTCAGGGTATCGGGGAGCTGTTTTTT CASSFQGIGELFF few 13 TRBJ2-2 TRBV7-8 NA
TGCGCCAGCAGCCTCGGGACCGTCGGATGGGCCAACGTCCTGACTTTC CASSLGTVGWANVLTF NA 16 TRBJ2-6 TRBV5-1 NA
TGTGCCACCCAGGGTTCTGGTGACGAGCAGTACTTC CATQGSGDEQYF NA 12 TRBJ2-7 TRBV10-3 NA
TGTGCCAGCAGTTCCAGGGAGTTCTACGGGGAGCTGTTTTTT CASSSREFYGELFF NA 14 TRBJ2-2 TRBV27 NA
TGCGCCAGCAGCTTGGGGACATCCTCCCCCCAAGAGACCCAGTACTTC CASSLGTSSPQETQYF NA 16 TRBJ2-5 TRBV5-1 NA
TGTGCCAGCAGCGTAGACGGGTCCAGCAATCAGCCCCAGCATTTT CASSVDGSSNQPQHF few 15 TRBJ1-5 TRBV9 NA
TGTGCCAGCAGCCCCACCCCCCAAGAGACCCAGTACTTC CASSPTPQETQYF few 13 TRBJ2-5 TRBV13 NA
TGCGCCAGCAGCGAATTGATTGGACAGGGGATCCACAATGAGCAGTTCTTC CASSELIGQGIHNEQFF few 17 TRBJ2-1 TRBV5-1 TRBD1
TGCAGCGTTGAAGAGGGACCACAGGGGGCCGCCACTGAAGCTTTCTTT CSVEEGPQGAATEAFF few 16 TRBJ1-1 TRBV29-1 TRBD1
TGTGCCGGAGGACTAGCGGCGAACACCGGGGAGCTGTTTTTT CAGGLAANTGELFF few 14 TRBJ2-2 TRBV6-6 TRBD2
TGTGCCTGGTGGGACAGGGGGATATCTGATGAGCAGTTCTTC CAWWDRGISDEQFF few 14 TRBJ2-1 TRBV30 TRBD1
TGTGCCAGCAGTCCCTTAGGGAGTGGGAACACTGAAGCTTTCTTT CASSPLGSGNTEAFF NA 15 TRBJ1-1 TRBV27 NA
TGTGCCTGGGGCCGGGACAGGGTCACAGATACGCAGTATTTT CAWGRDRVTDTQYF few 14 TRBJ2-3 TRBV30 TRBD1
TGCAGCACAAGGGAGTCCTACGAGCAGTACTTC CSTRESYEQYF NA 11 TRBJ2-7 TRBV29-1 NA
TGCGCCAGCAGCCAAGACACAGTTGGGGTGGGGACCCAGTACTTC CASSQDTVGVGTQYF NA 15 TRBJ2-5 TRBV4-1 NA
TGTGCCAGCAGCTTGGTGGTAGCGGGGGACACAGATACGCAGTATTTT CASSLVVAGDTDTQYF few 16 TRBJ2-3 TRBV5-4 TRBD2
TGTGCCAGCAGCTTCGGGACCAGCGTAGGGGAGCTGTTTTTT CASSFGTSVGELFF few 14 TRBJ2-2 TRBV7-6 NA
TGTGCTAGTGCCGTGACCGGGAACACTGAAGCTTTCTTT CASAVTGNTEAFF few 13 TRBJ1-1 TRBV12-5 NA
TGTGCCAGCAGGACTGGCGGCATGCGTGCCAAAAACATTCAGTACTTC CASRTGGMRAKNIQYF NA 16 TRBJ2-4 TRBV6-6 NA
TGTGCCAGCAGCCCTCCTAATTCTCCGGGGACCCAGTACTTC CASSPPNSPGTQYF few 14 TRBJ2-5 TRBV7-3 NA